This is a list of T cell receptor beta chains from one sample in a study of OX40 agonist ivuxolimab in advanced cancers. Assay: immunoSEQ multiplex PCR; the TCRdb copy retains only in-frame clones and omits some. The sample records more than 95,000 clones, roughly 90% being singletons. The specimen comprised CD4+ or CD8+ T cells sorted from blood, sampled in a trial of the OX40 agonist ivuxolimab. These receptors came from an adult with an advanced solid tumor such as melanoma, head and neck, liver or kidney cancer. Each CDR3 is given with its conserved first and last residue. Fields, in order: V gene, clone size, CDR3 length, D gene, J gene, CDR3 DNA, CDR3 protein. A D gene is named only where the DNA matches it firmly. Clone size, where shown, is once, few, many, or a class for clones that have expanded.

TRBV5-1	-	16	TRBD2	TRBJ2-5	TGCGCCAGCAGCTTTCCTAGCGGGGGTTTGCAAGAGACCCAGTACTTC	CASSFPSGGLQETQYF
TRBV28	few	12	-	TRBJ1-2	TGTGCCAGCAGCGACAGCGACTATGGCTACACCTTC	CASSDSDYGYTF
TRBV9	-	14	TRBD1	TRBJ1-5	TGTGCCAGCAGCCCGGGACAGGGGGGTCAGCCCCAGCATTTT	CASSPGQGGQPQHF
TRBV9	-	15	TRBD2	TRBJ2-1	TGTGCCAGCAGCGAGAGCGGGGGGGCCGACAATGAGCAGTTCTTC	CASSESGGADNEQFF
TRBV28	-	11	-	TRBJ1-2	TGTGCCAGCAGTCGAAACTATGGCTACACCTTC	CASSRNYGYTF
TRBV6-5	-	13	-	TRBJ1-1	TGTGCCAGCAGTTACTCGCCCCGGGAGGTAGCTTTCTTT	CASSYSPREVAFF
TRBV7-3	few	13	-	TRBJ1-3	TGTGCCAGCAGCCCTCGTCAGGGAAACACCATATATTTT	CASSPRQGNTIYF
TRBV19	-	16	TRBD1	TRBJ2-1	TGTGCCAGTAGTGGGGGACAGGGCCGTTCCTACAATGAGCAGTTCTTC	CASSGGQGRSYNEQFF
TRBV9	-	14	-	TRBJ1-1	TGTGCCAGCAGCGTAGTACAGGTCAACACTGAAGCTTTCTTT	CASSVVQVNTEAFF
TRBV7-6	-	15	TRBD1	TRBJ2-7	TGTGCCAGCAGCTTAGGGGACAGGGGCTCCTACGAGCAGTACTTC	CASSLGDRGSYEQYF
TRBV4-3	-	12	-	TRBJ1-1	TGCGCCAGCAGCCAAGTAGGAGGGAGGGCTTTCTTT	CASSQVGGRAFF
TRBV15	-	15	TRBD1	TRBJ2-7	TGTGCCACCAGCCTGGGACAGGGGATTCTTGGCGAGCAGTACTTC	CATSLGQGILGEQYF
TRBV7-2	-	15	TRBD1	TRBJ2-7	TGTGCCAGCAGCTTAGCTGGCAGGGGGCGTCGGGAGCAGTACTTC	CASSLAGRGRREQYF
TRBV2	once	13	-	TRBJ1-3	TGTGCCAGCAATCGGGCCCCTGGAAACACCATATATTTT	CASNRAPGNTIYF
TRBV7-9	-	13	TRBD1	TRBJ2-7	TGTGCCAGCAGCTTAACAGGGGGGAGCGAGCAGTACTTC	CASSLTGGSEQYF
TRBV28	-	14	-	TRBJ2-7	TGTGCCAGCAGTCAAGCAGGGTACGTCTACGAGCAGTACTTC	CASSQAGYVYEQYF
TRBV2	-	16	TRBD2	TRBJ2-3	TGTGCCAGCAGGCTTTCGACTAGCGGGAGCACAGATACGCAGTATTTT	CASRLSTSGSTDTQYF
TRBV5-1	-	14	TRBD1	TRBJ2-1	TGCGCCAGCAGCACTGGGACAGGGTTGGATGAGCAGTTCTTC	CASSTGTGLDEQFF
TRBV5-1	-	16	-	TRBJ1-4	TGCGCCAGCAGCTCTCAGGGACTTTTAGAGAGTGAAAAACTGTTTTTT	CASSSQGLLESEKLFF
TRBV7-2	-	11	-	TRBJ2-7	TGTGCCAGCAGCTTGAACTACGAGCAGTACTTC	CASSLNYEQYF
TRBV11-2	once	14	TRBD1	TRBJ2-1	TGTGCCAGCAGTAGACAGGGGACCTACAATGAGCAGTTCTTC	CASSRQGTYNEQFF
TRBV4-2	once	12	-	TRBJ2-5	TGTGCCAGCAGCCAAGATATGGAGACCCAGTACTTC	CASSQDMETQYF
TRBV13	-	16	TRBD1	TRBJ1-6	TGTGCCAGCAGCTTAGCCGGACAGGATGTAAACTCACCCCTCCACTTT	CASSLAGQDVNSPLHF
TRBV30	-	14	TRBD2	TRBJ2-1	TGTGCCTGGATGAGGGGACTAGTTTGGGCTGAGCAGTTCTTC	CAWMRGLVWAEQFF
TRBV6-6	-	13	-	TRBJ1-1	TGTGCCAGCAAGTGGCAGCAGAACACTGAAGCTTTCTTT	CASKWQQNTEAFF
TRBV6-5	-	16	TRBD2	TRBJ2-7	TGTGCCAGCAGTTACGCAACTAGCGGGGTAGCCTACGAGCAGTACTTC	CASSYATSGVAYEQYF
TRBV6-5	-	14	-	TRBJ2-1	TGTGCCAGCCGTACTAGCTTTGATGTTAATGAGCAGTTCTTC	CASRTSFDVNEQFF
TRBV7-9	-	16	TRBD2	TRBJ2-3	TGTGCCAGCAGCTACGGGACTAGCGGTAGCACAGATACGCAGTATTTT	CASSYGTSGSTDTQYF
TRBV7-2	-	15	TRBD1	TRBJ1-2	TGTGCCAGCAGCAATACCGGGACAGGGGGCTATGGCTACACCTTC	CASSNTGTGGYGYTF
TRBV18	-	13	-	TRBJ2-7	TGTGCCAGCTCACCGGAAAAGAGAACAGCTACCGCTTTC	CASSPEKRTATAF
TRBV6-5	-	15	-	TRBJ2-7	TGTGCCAGCAGGGCTACCGGGACATCGGCCGGGGAGCAGTACTTC	CASRATGTSAGEQYF
TRBV7-9	few	11	-	TRBJ1-2	TGTGCCAGCAGTCCAACCTATGGCTACACCTTC	CASSPTYGYTF
TRBV2	once	14	-	TRBJ2-7	TGTGCCAGCAGTGTGGAGGGGGGAAGGTACGAGCAGTACTTC	CASSVEGGRYEQYF
TRBV5-1	-	15	TRBD2	TRBJ2-3	TGCGCCAGCAGCCTGCTAGCGGGGGATACAGATACGCAGTATTTT	CASSLLAGDTDTQYF
TRBV7-6	-	15	TRBD2	TRBJ2-3	TGTGCCAGCAGCTTTTCACTAGCGGGGGGGTTGATGCAGTATTTT	CASSFSLAGGLMQYF
TRBV5-1	-	19	-	TRBJ2-6	TGCGCCAGCAGCTTGGCCCTGGCTGCGGACAACTCTGGGGCCAACGTCCTGACTTTC	CASSLALAADNSGANVLTF
TRBV7-9	-	17	-	TRBJ2-5	TGTGCCAGCAGCTTAAGGGACTCAGGGCAGCCTCAAGAGACCCAGTACTTC	CASSLRDSGQPQETQYF
TRBV5-1	-	15	TRBD1	TRBJ2-3	TGCGCCAGCAGCACGCGGACAGGGGGCACAGATACGCAGTATTTT	CASSTRTGGTDTQYF
TRBV4-2	-	16	TRBD2	TRBJ2-1	TGTGCCAGCAGCCAAGCCGCTAGCGGGGGGGTTGTTGAGCAGTTCTTC	CASSQAASGGVVEQFF
TRBV6-5	-	14	-	TRBJ1-6	TGTGCCAGCAGTTACCTGCCCCGAGACTCACCCCTCCACTTT	CASSYLPRDSPLHF
TRBV9	-	14	-	TRBJ2-7	TGTGCCAGCAGCGTAGAATTGGGATCCTACGAGCAGTACTTC	CASSVELGSYEQYF
TRBV5-4	-	15	-	TRBJ2-2	TGTGCCAGCAGCCCCGGTAGCCCGAACACCGGGGAGCTGTTTTTT	CASSPGSPNTGELFF
TRBV19	once	15	TRBD1	TRBJ2-7	TGTGCCAGTAGGCCCACCGGGACAGGGGCCTACGAGCAGTACTTC	CASRPTGTGAYEQYF
TRBV6-5	-	13	TRBD2	TRBJ2-7	TGTGCCAGCAGTTACAAGCGGGGCGACGAGCAGTACTTC	CASSYKRGDEQYF
TRBV5-1	-	15	TRBD2	TRBJ2-7	TGCGCCAGCAGCAAGACGGGGGGATTTAGCTACGAGCAGTACTTC	CASSKTGGFSYEQYF
TRBV5-6	-	11	-	TRBJ1-1	TGTGCCAGCAGCTACGGAATTGAAGCTTTCTTT	CASSYGIEAFF
TRBV6-1	-	11	-	TRBJ1-3	TGTGCCAGCGAGCTTCTAAACACCATATATTTT	CASELLNTIYF
TRBV7-2	-	13	-	TRBJ1-1	TGTGCCAGCAGCCAACAGGTGAACACTGAAGCTTTCTTT	CASSQQVNTEAFF
TRBV2	-	13	TRBD1	TRBJ1-1	TGTGCCAGCAGGGACAGGTGGGACACTGAAGCTTTCTTT	CASRDRWDTEAFF
TRBV28	-	18	TRBD1	TRBJ1-1	TGTGCCACCCCCCCGGGACAGGGGGCCGCGAACAGGAACACTGAAGCTTTCTTT	CATPPGQGAANRNTEAFF
TRBV6-1	-	14	TRBD1	TRBJ1-5	TGTGCCAGCTGGACAGGGTTTAAGAATCAGCCCCAGCATTTT	CASWTGFKNQPQHF
TRBV28	-	14	-	TRBJ1-1	TGTGCCAGCAGTTTTATCAGGGACAACACTGAAGCTTTCTTT	CASSFIRDNTEAFF
TRBV7-2	once	15	-	TRBJ2-3	TGTGCCAGCAGCTTTTGGGGGCCTGGCACAGATACGCAGTATTTT	CASSFWGPGTDTQYF
TRBV5-1	-	14	-	TRBJ1-1	TGCGCCAGCAGCGTAGACAGACTGAACACTGAAGCTTTCTTT	CASSVDRLNTEAFF
TRBV19	-	13	-	TRBJ2-5	TGTGCCAGTAGCTCTAGCGCCCAAGAGACCCAGTACTTC	CASSSSAQETQYF